This T cell receptor beta chain originates from a study of blood T cell repertoires in COVID-19. Looked up from germline, CDR1 is ENHRY and CDR2 is SYGVKD. CDR3 length: 13 amino acids. Trimming shortened V by 8 bases and J by 7 bases, and 15 bases separated the two germline ends. Repertoires were generated with immunoSEQ multiplex PCR, while TCRdb's copy carries only in-frame clones and drops some. The sample consists of about 350,000 clones, about 88% of them appearing once. Ages ranged from roughly 18 to 100 years, with residence in approximately 23 US areas. The study assigned cohorts using participant-reported clinical history. Before they entered the study, exposed participants had met a COVID-19 case within 2 weeks.

The TCR comes from a woman younger than 45 who had been exposed to COVID-19. This sequence joins TRBV10-3 and TRBJ1-5; D is perhaps TRBD1 (6 bases). Specimen: PBMCs or T cells enriched from blood (not recorded which). The CDR3 sequence is CAISAAGEQPQHF. The CDR3 nucleotides read TGTGCCATCTCGGCGGCAGGGGAGCAGCCCCAGCATTTT.